The clone carrying this T cell receptor (beta chain) was seen only a few times. Its antigen is currently unknown. The sample comes from a study of T cells in Graves' hyperthyroidism and ophthalmopathy. Hyperthyroidism of Graves' type that showed no ophthalmopathy progression within 18 months was stable. Each 10 ml fresh peripheral blood draw supplied the PBMCs. RNA transcripts served as the template for amplifying TCR beta CDR3 regions. First-round RT-PCR with HTBI primers amplified the TCR CDR3 region. TCRdb ran MiXCR on the multiplex PCR reads and lists one entry per CDR3 protein. The sample carries a few hundred thousand distinct CDR3 sequences, 15% recorded once. General observations from the study: Progression to ophthalmopathy was predicted a median of roughly 6.8 months early. Separating ophthalmopathy from stable hyperthyroidism was achieved by a 13 V-J model.

The sequenced material came from blood. The TCR was taken from a young woman with Graves' hyperthyroidism.

CDR3 coding DNA: TGTGCCAGCAGCTACTCGGACAGCACAGATACGCAGTATTTT. This gives the protein CASSYSDSTDTQYF. The gene calls are TRBV7-9 and TRBJ2-3; D is ambiguous. V lost 4 bases and J lost 0, with 8 bases in between. This CDR3 comprises 14 residues. CDR1 and CDR2 (germline): SEHNR, FQNEAQ (reference sequence). Supplemented by reference TRBV7-9 and TRBJ2-3, the full variable domain reads DTGVSQNPRHKITKRGQNVTFRCDPISEHNRLYWYRQTLGQGPEFLTYFQNEAQLEKSRLLSDRFSAERPKGSFSTLEIQRTEQGDSAMYLCASSYSDSTDTQYFGPGTRLTVL.